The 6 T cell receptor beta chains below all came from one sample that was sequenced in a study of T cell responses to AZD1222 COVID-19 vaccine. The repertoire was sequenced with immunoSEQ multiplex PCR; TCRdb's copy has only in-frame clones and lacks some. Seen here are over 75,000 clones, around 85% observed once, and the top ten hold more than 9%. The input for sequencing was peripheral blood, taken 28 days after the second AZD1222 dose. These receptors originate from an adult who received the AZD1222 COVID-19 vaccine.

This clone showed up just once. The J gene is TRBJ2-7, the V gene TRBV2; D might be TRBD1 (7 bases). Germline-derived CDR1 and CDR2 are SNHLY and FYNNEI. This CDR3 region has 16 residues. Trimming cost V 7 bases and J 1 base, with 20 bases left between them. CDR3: CASTGVRTGGSYEQYF. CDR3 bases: TGTGCCAGCACGGGGGTCAGGACAGGAGGGTCCTACGAGCAGTACTTC.

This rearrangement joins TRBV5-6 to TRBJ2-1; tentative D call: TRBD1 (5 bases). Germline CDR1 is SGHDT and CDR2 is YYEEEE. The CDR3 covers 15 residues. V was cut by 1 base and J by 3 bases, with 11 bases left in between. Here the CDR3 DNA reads TGTGCCAGCAGCTTGAAGGGGTCCTACTACAATGAGCAGTTCTTC. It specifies CASSLKGSYYNEQFF. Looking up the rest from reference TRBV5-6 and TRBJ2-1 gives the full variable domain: DAGVTQSPTHLIKTRGQQVTLRCSPKSGHDTVSWYQQALGQGPQFIFQYYEEEERQRGNFPDRFSGHQFPNYSSELNVNALLLGDSALYLCASSLKGSYYNEQFFGPGTRLTVL.

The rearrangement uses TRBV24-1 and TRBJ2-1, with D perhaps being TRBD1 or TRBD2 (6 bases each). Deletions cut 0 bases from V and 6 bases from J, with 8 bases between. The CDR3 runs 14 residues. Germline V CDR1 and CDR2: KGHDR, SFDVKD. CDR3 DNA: TGTGCCACCAGTGATTTGGGAGGGGGCAATGAGCAGTTCTTC. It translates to CATSDLGGGNEQFF.

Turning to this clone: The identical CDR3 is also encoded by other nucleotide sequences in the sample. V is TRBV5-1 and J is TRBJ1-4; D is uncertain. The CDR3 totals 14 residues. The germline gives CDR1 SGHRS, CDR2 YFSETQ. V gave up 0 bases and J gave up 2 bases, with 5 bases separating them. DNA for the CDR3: TGCGCCAGCAGCTTGGGTGGGACTAATGAAAAACTGTTTTTT. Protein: CASSLGGTNEKLFF.

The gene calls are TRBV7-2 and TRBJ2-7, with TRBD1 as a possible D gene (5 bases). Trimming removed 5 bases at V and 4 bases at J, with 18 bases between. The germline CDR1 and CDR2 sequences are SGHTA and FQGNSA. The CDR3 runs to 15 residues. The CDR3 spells CASSPLDSGVYEQYF. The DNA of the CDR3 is TGTGCCAGCAGCCCTCTTGACAGTGGGGTATACGAGCAGTACTTC.

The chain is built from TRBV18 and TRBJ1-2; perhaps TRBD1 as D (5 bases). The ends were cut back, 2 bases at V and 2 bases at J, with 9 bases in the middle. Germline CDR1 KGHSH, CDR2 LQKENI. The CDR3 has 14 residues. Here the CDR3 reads CASSPARGNYGYTF. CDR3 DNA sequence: TGTGCCAGCTCACCAGCTCGGGGGAACTATGGCTACACCTTC. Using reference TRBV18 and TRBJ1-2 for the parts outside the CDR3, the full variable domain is NAGVMQNPRHLVRRRGQEARLRCSPMKGHSHVYWYRQLPEEGLKFMVYLQKENIIDESGMPKERFSAEFPKEGPSILRIQQVVRGDSAAYFCASSPARGNYGYTFGSGTRLTVV.